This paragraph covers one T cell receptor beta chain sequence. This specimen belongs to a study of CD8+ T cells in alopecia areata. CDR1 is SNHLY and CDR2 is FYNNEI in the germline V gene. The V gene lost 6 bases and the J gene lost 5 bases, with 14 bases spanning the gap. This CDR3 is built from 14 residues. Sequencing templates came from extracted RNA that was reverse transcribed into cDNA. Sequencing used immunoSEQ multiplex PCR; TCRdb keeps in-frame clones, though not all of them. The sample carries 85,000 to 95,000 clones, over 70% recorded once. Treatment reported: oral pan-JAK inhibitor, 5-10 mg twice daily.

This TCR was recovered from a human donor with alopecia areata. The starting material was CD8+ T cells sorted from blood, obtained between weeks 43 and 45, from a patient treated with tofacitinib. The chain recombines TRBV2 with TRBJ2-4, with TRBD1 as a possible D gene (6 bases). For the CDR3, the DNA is TGTGCCAGCAGCCAAACAGGGTGGGAAAACATTCAGTACTTC. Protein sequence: CASSQTGWENIQYF.